The rows below give T cell receptor beta chains drawn from one sample of a study of cytomegalovirus exposure and HLA in healthy donors. Some clones are missing from TCRdb's copy, which holds only in-frame ones; the method was immunoSEQ multiplex PCR. The table lists 95,000 to 100,000 clones, around three quarters of them singletons. Sequenced sample: PBMCs. All receptors derive from a man aged 40-50 years in good health and CMV-seronegative. Both conserved end residues are part of each CDR3. D genes are given only for firm matches. Expanded clones get a size class; other rows say once, few or many, or leave the size out.

D gene: -; clone size: -; V gene: TRBV15; J gene: TRBJ1-5; CDR3 protein: CATRAHRTENQPQHF; CDR3 DNA: TGTGCCACCAGAGCTCATAGGACAGAAAATCAGCCCCAGCATTTT
D gene: -; clone size: few; V gene: TRBV7-6; J gene: TRBJ2-2; CDR3 protein: CASSWNGDLAGELFF; CDR3 DNA: TGTGCCAGCAGCTGGAACGGGGACTTAGCCGGGGAGCTGTTTTTT
D gene: TRBD2; clone size: -; V gene: TRBV5-1; J gene: TRBJ2-3; CDR3 protein: CASSGGTSGTDTQYF; CDR3 DNA: TGCGCCAGCAGCGGGGGGACTAGCGGCACAGATACGCAGTATTTT
D gene: -; clone size: -; V gene: TRBV7-9; J gene: TRBJ2-7; CDR3 protein: CASSYGRLENYEQYF; CDR3 DNA: TGTGCCAGCAGCTACGGGAGACTAGAGAACTACGAGCAGTACTTC
D gene: -; clone size: -; V gene: TRBV7-9; J gene: TRBJ2-3; CDR3 protein: CASSFRDNTDTQYF; CDR3 DNA: TGTGCCAGCAGCTTCCGGGACAACACAGATACGCAGTATTTT
D gene: TRBD1; clone size: -; V gene: TRBV7-9; J gene: TRBJ2-7; CDR3 protein: CASSSTRDRGNYEQYF; CDR3 DNA: TGTGCCAGCAGCTCCACCCGGGACAGGGGGAACTACGAGCAGTACTTC
D gene: -; clone size: few; V gene: TRBV2; J gene: TRBJ2-4; CDR3 protein: CASSGTLLAKNIQYF; CDR3 DNA: TGTGCCAGCAGTGGGACTCTTCTAGCCAAAAACATTCAGTACTTC
D gene: -; clone size: -; V gene: TRBV30; J gene: TRBJ2-5; CDR3 protein: CAWSLRRETQYF; CDR3 DNA: TGTGCCTGGAGTTTAAGGAGGGAGACCCAGTACTTC
D gene: TRBD2; clone size: -; V gene: TRBV11-2; J gene: TRBJ2-2; CDR3 protein: CASSLDLAAGELFF; CDR3 DNA: TGTGCCAGCAGCTTAGACCTAGCGGCGGGGGAGCTGTTTTTT
D gene: -; clone size: -; V gene: TRBV6-6; J gene: TRBJ2-1; CDR3 protein: CASSYGTYNEQFF; CDR3 DNA: TGTGCCAGCAGTTACGGGACTTACAATGAGCAGTTCTTC
D gene: -; clone size: few; V gene: TRBV5-1; J gene: TRBJ2-3; CDR3 protein: CASSPRRGGENTQYF; CDR3 DNA: TGCGCCAGCAGCCCAAGGAGGGGGGGGGAGAATACGCAGTATTTT
D gene: -; clone size: -; V gene: TRBV19; J gene: TRBJ2-6; CDR3 protein: CASSPWGAGANVLTF; CDR3 DNA: TGTGCCAGTAGCCCCTGGGGGGCTGGGGCCAACGTCCTGACTTTC
D gene: TRBD1; clone size: -; V gene: TRBV12-5; J gene: TRBJ2-1; CDR3 protein: CASGLVKDGTGEINEQFF; CDR3 DNA: TGTGCTAGTGGTTTGGTTAAGGACGGGACAGGGGAAATCAATGAGCAGTTCTTC
D gene: -; clone size: -; V gene: TRBV21-1; J gene: TRBJ1-1; CDR3 protein: CASSGQGARNTEAFF; CDR3 DNA: TGTGCCAGCAGCGGACAGGGGGCTCGGAACACTGAAGCTTTCTTT
D gene: TRBD2; clone size: -; V gene: TRBV5-6; J gene: TRBJ2-7; CDR3 protein: CASSLGGGYYEQYF; CDR3 DNA: TGTGCCAGCAGCTTGGGGGGAGGGTACTACGAGCAGTACTTC
D gene: TRBD2; clone size: few; V gene: TRBV4-3; J gene: TRBJ2-3; CDR3 protein: CASSQEGVFASGTTDTQYF; CDR3 DNA: TGCGCCAGCAGCCAAGAGGGTGTTTTCGCTAGCGGGACCACAGATACGCAGTATTTT
D gene: -; clone size: few; V gene: TRBV7-3; J gene: TRBJ2-2; CDR3 protein: CASSPRDINTGELFF; CDR3 DNA: TGTGCCAGCAGCCCCCGGGACATAAACACCGGGGAGCTGTTTTTT
D gene: TRBD2; clone size: few; V gene: TRBV5-1; J gene: TRBJ2-1; CDR3 protein: CASSSQTSSNEQFF; CDR3 DNA: TGCGCCAGCAGCTCCCAGACTAGCTCCAATGAGCAGTTCTTC
D gene: -; clone size: -; V gene: TRBV2; J gene: TRBJ1-4; CDR3 protein: CASSGEATNEKLFF; CDR3 DNA: TGTGCCAGCAGCGGGGAAGCAACTAATGAAAAACTGTTTTTT
D gene: TRBD1; clone size: -; V gene: TRBV6-1; J gene: TRBJ1-2; CDR3 protein: CASSDGTGLLVGYTF; CDR3 DNA: TGTGCCAGCAGTGACGGGACAGGCCTGTTAGTTGGCTACACCTTC
D gene: -; clone size: -; V gene: TRBV27; J gene: TRBJ2-5; CDR3 protein: CASSPAWAGRETQYF; CDR3 DNA: TGTGCCAGCAGTCCTGCGTGGGCAGGGCGGGAGACCCAGTACTTC
D gene: TRBD1; clone size: -; V gene: TRBV6-5; J gene: TRBJ1-2; CDR3 protein: CASSYADRGDGYTF; CDR3 DNA: TGTGCCAGCAGTTACGCGGACAGGGGAGATGGCTACACCTTC
D gene: TRBD1; clone size: -; V gene: TRBV9; J gene: TRBJ1-2; CDR3 protein: CASSANRGYGYTF; CDR3 DNA: TGTGCCAGCAGCGCCAACAGGGGGTATGGCTACACCTTC
D gene: -; clone size: -; V gene: TRBV9; J gene: TRBJ2-1; CDR3 protein: CASSGETGLVF; CDR3 DNA: TGTGCCAGCAGCGGTGAGACAGGTCTGGTCTTC
D gene: -; clone size: -; V gene: TRBV9; J gene: TRBJ1-5; CDR3 protein: CASSVVRGKGQPQHF; CDR3 DNA: TGTGCCAGCAGCGTAGTAAGAGGGAAAGGTCAGCCCCAGCATTTT
D gene: -; clone size: few; V gene: TRBV2; J gene: TRBJ2-7; CDR3 protein: CASTVQAYEQYF; CDR3 DNA: TGTGCCAGCACTGTCCAGGCCTACGAGCAGTACTTC
D gene: -; clone size: -; V gene: TRBV18; J gene: TRBJ2-7; CDR3 protein: CASSQGLGRHSYEQYF; CDR3 DNA: TGTGCCAGCTCACAAGGTTTGGGCAGACACTCCTACGAGCAGTACTTC
D gene: -; clone size: -; V gene: TRBV30; J gene: TRBJ2-7; CDR3 protein: CAWSGGQNYEQYF; CDR3 DNA: TGTGCCTGGAGCGGGGGGCAGAACTACGAGCAGTACTTC
D gene: -; clone size: -; V gene: TRBV6-5; J gene: TRBJ1-2; CDR3 protein: CASSPSDKGYTF; CDR3 DNA: TGTGCCAGCAGTCCTAGCGACAAAGGCTACACCTTC
D gene: -; clone size: -; V gene: TRBV11-2; J gene: TRBJ1-6; CDR3 protein: CASSLKAEAESPLHF; CDR3 DNA: TGTGCCAGCAGCTTAAAGGCGGAGGCCGAATCACCCCTCCACTTT
D gene: -; clone size: once; V gene: TRBV5-1; J gene: TRBJ2-7; CDR3 protein: CASSLEGDGYYEQYF; CDR3 DNA: TGCGCCAGCAGCTTGGAGGGAGACGGTTACTACGAGCAGTACTTC
D gene: -; clone size: -; V gene: TRBV30; J gene: TRBJ2-7; CDR3 protein: CAWSAPRAGTYEQYF; CDR3 DNA: TGTGCCTGGAGTGCCCCCCGGGCGGGCACATACGAGCAGTACTTC
D gene: TRBD1; clone size: -; V gene: TRBV7-9; J gene: TRBJ1-6; CDR3 protein: CASSSAGTEYSPLHF; CDR3 DNA: TGTGCCAGCAGCTCCGCAGGGACAGAGTATTCACCCCTCCACTTT
D gene: TRBD2; clone size: -; V gene: TRBV10-2; J gene: TRBJ2-5; CDR3 protein: CASSLTSGRMETQYF; CDR3 DNA: TGCGCCAGCAGTCTAACTAGCGGGAGGATGGAGACCCAGTACTTC
D gene: TRBD1; clone size: once; V gene: TRBV4-1; J gene: TRBJ2-7; CDR3 protein: CASSRGQGSEQYF; CDR3 DNA: TGCGCCAGCAGCCGGGGACAGGGCTCCGAGCAGTACTTC
D gene: TRBD2; clone size: -; V gene: TRBV5-1; J gene: TRBJ2-5; CDR3 protein: CASSLEAGGLSQETQYF; CDR3 DNA: TGCGCCAGCAGCTTGGAAGCGGGGGGCCTCTCCCAAGAGACCCAGTACTTC
D gene: -; clone size: -; V gene: TRBV5-1; J gene: TRBJ2-7; CDR3 protein: CASSSGMRGEQYF; CDR3 DNA: TGCGCCAGCAGCTCCGGGATGCGGGGCGAGCAGTACTTC
D gene: -; clone size: -; V gene: TRBV5-8; J gene: TRBJ2-4; CDR3 protein: CASSLLSLSVAKNIQYF; CDR3 DNA: TGTGCCAGCAGCTTGTTGAGCTTGTCTGTGGCCAAAAACATTCAGTACTTC
D gene: TRBD2; clone size: -; V gene: TRBV4-1; J gene: TRBJ2-5; CDR3 protein: CASSHRTRDSGGAQYF; CDR3 DNA: TGCGCCAGCAGCCACAGAACCCGGGACTCTGGGGGGGCCCAGTACTTC
D gene: TRBD1; clone size: -; V gene: TRBV28; J gene: TRBJ1-5; CDR3 protein: CASRGDRGGNQPQHF; CDR3 DNA: TGTGCCAGCAGGGGGGACAGGGGCGGAAATCAGCCCCAGCATTTT
D gene: -; clone size: -; V gene: TRBV19; J gene: TRBJ1-6; CDR3 protein: CASSRNTGVGSPLHF; CDR3 DNA: TGTGCCAGTAGTCGTAATACGGGGGTTGGGTCACCCCTCCACTTT
D gene: TRBD1; clone size: -; V gene: TRBV10-3; J gene: TRBJ2-1; CDR3 protein: CAISESLLAGGVYNEQFF; CDR3 DNA: TGTGCCATCAGTGAGTCGCTTTTGGCAGGGGGCGTCTACAATGAGCAGTTCTTC
D gene: -; clone size: few; V gene: TRBV18; J gene: TRBJ2-5; CDR3 protein: CASSPRVRETQYF; CDR3 DNA: TGTGCCAGCTCACCACGTGTGAGGGAGACCCAGTACTTC
D gene: TRBD2; clone size: -; V gene: TRBV7-2; J gene: TRBJ2-5; CDR3 protein: CASSESGGGMETQYF; CDR3 DNA: TGTGCCAGCAGCGAAAGCGGGGGGGGGATGGAGACCCAGTACTTC
D gene: -; clone size: -; V gene: TRBV4-1; J gene: TRBJ2-7; CDR3 protein: CASSQEGSVGEQYF; CDR3 DNA: TGCGCCAGCAGCCAAGAGGGCAGTGTGGGCGAGCAGTACTTC
D gene: TRBD1; clone size: -; V gene: TRBV7-2; J gene: TRBJ2-2; CDR3 protein: CASSVRQGRYGELFF; CDR3 DNA: TGTGCCAGCAGCGTCCGACAGGGACGGTACGGGGAGCTGTTTTTT
D gene: -; clone size: -; V gene: TRBV7-2; J gene: TRBJ2-3; CDR3 protein: CASSLSQDTDTQYF; CDR3 DNA: TGTGCCAGCAGCTTATCCCAGGACACAGATACGCAGTATTTT
D gene: -; clone size: -; V gene: TRBV9; J gene: TRBJ1-3; CDR3 protein: CASSPNGGFSGNTIYF; CDR3 DNA: TGTGCCAGCAGCCCCAATGGCGGGTTCTCTGGAAACACCATATATTTT
D gene: -; clone size: -; V gene: TRBV29-1; J gene: TRBJ1-5; CDR3 protein: CSAGREGQPQHF; CDR3 DNA: TGCAGCGCCGGCAGGGAAGGGCAGCCCCAGCATTTT
D gene: TRBD2; clone size: few; V gene: TRBV15; J gene: TRBJ2-3; CDR3 protein: CATSSTIAGGPTTDTQYF; CDR3 DNA: TGTGCCACCAGCAGCACAATAGCGGGAGGGCCCACCACAGATACGCAGTATTTT
D gene: -; clone size: -; V gene: TRBV5-1; J gene: TRBJ2-6; CDR3 protein: CASREGTGSGANVLTF; CDR3 DNA: TGCGCCAGCAGGGAGGGTACAGGCTCTGGGGCCAACGTCCTGACTTTC
D gene: TRBD1; clone size: -; V gene: TRBV28; J gene: TRBJ2-7; CDR3 protein: CASSLQGTPYSYEQYF; CDR3 DNA: TGTGCCAGCAGCCTACAGGGGACGCCCTACTCCTACGAGCAGTACTTC
D gene: TRBD1; clone size: -; V gene: TRBV5-1; J gene: TRBJ2-1; CDR3 protein: CASSPLTGLTYNEQFF; CDR3 DNA: TGCGCCAGCAGCCCACTGACAGGGCTAACCTACAATGAGCAGTTCTTC
D gene: TRBD1; clone size: -; V gene: TRBV5-6; J gene: TRBJ2-1; CDR3 protein: CASSPGTGRVYNEQFF; CDR3 DNA: TGTGCCAGCAGCCCCGGGACAGGGCGGGTTTACAATGAGCAGTTCTTC
D gene: -; clone size: few; V gene: TRBV14; J gene: TRBJ2-7; CDR3 protein: CASSQRWQGSYEQYF; CDR3 DNA: TGTGCCAGCAGCCAACGGTGGCAGGGGTCCTACGAGCAGTACTTC
D gene: TRBD1; clone size: -; V gene: TRBV12-5; J gene: TRBJ2-1; CDR3 protein: CASALGQTAHNEQFF; CDR3 DNA: TGTGCTAGTGCCCTGGGACAGACTGCCCACAATGAGCAGTTCTTC
D gene: TRBD1; clone size: -; V gene: TRBV30; J gene: TRBJ2-2; CDR3 protein: CAWSLRGRIGELFF; CDR3 DNA: TGTGCCTGGAGTTTAAGGGGGCGAATCGGGGAGCTGTTTTTT